Below, 17 T cell receptor beta chains from the same sample are listed, as sequenced in a study of shared clonotypes between healthy human individuals. Repertoires were generated with immunoSEQ multiplex PCR, while TCRdb's copy carries only in-frame clones and drops some. The data show a few million clones, with approximately 93% seen just once and about 0.39% held by the top ten. Specimen: naive CD4+ T cells from PBMCs. This sample's subset: CD45RA+ positively selected. These receptors originate from a man younger than 35 in good health. Some clones in this sample may be carry-over from other donors' samples.

The rearrangement links TRBV4-1 to TRBJ1-4; TRBD1 matches at 9 bases. The CDR3 runs to 20 residues. V lost 1 base and J lost 0; bases outside the gene matches: 12. Looked up from germline, CDR1 is MGHRA and CDR2 is YSYEKL. The CDR3 DNA sequence: TGCGCCAGCAGCCAAGCAGTAACGGGACAGGGCGTACCAACTAATGAAAAACTGTTTTTT. Its translation: CASSQAVTGQGVPTNEKLFF.

The chain recombines TRBV7-2 with TRBJ1-2; unclear D gene. CDR1 and CDR2 from the germline V gene are SGHTA and FQGNSA. With 1 base removed from V and 4 bases from J, the gap between germline ends came to 10 bases. The CDR3 runs to 14 residues. CDR3 in DNA: TGTGCCAGCAGCTTAGGCGGGAACCTCTATGGCTACACCTTC. Protein product: CASSLGGNLYGYTF.

This clone appeared a single time. The chain joins TRBV28 to TRBJ2-3, with D maybe TRBD2 (5 bases). In germline, CDR1 is MDHEN, CDR2 SYDVKM. The V and J ends lost 5 bases and 8 bases respectively, with 23 bases between them. The CDR3 runs to 16 residues. The CDR3 loop is CASSAAGIKISSTQYF. In nucleotides, the CDR3 is TGTGCCAGCAGTGCCGCCGGGATCAAGATTTCAAGTACGCAGTATTTT.

The V gene is TRBV19, the J gene TRBJ2-3, with D uncertain. The V end was cut by 1 base, the J end by 4 bases, with 12 bases between. The CDR3 is 15 amino acids. CDR1 is LNHDA and CDR2 is SQIVND in the germline V gene (reference sequence). The CDR3: CASSIVALGPDTQYF. The CDR3 region has the DNA TGTGCCAGTAGTATAGTAGCTCTGGGCCCAGATACGCAGTATTTT.

The chain is built from TRBV6-5 and TRBJ2-1; tentative D call: TRBD2 (6 bases). Looked up from germline, CDR1 is MNHEY and CDR2 is SVGAGI. V dropped 2 bases and J dropped 2 bases, with 10 bases sitting between them. The CDR3 covers 15 residues. The CDR3 spells CASSYQVAAYNEQFF. In nucleotides, the CDR3 is TGTGCCAGCAGTTACCAGGTAGCGGCCTACAATGAGCAGTTCTTC.

V usage is TRBV21-1 and J usage is TRBJ2-5; TRBD2 is the table's D call and was not checked against the DNA. TRBV21-1 is deemed a pseudogene. The CDR3 has 16 residues. CDR3 coding DNA: TGTGCCGGAAAAGGGGAAAAGCGGGTCGACCAAGAGACCCAGTACTTC. Protein: CAGKGEKRVDQETQYF.

The J gene is TRBJ2-5, the V gene TRBV7-2, with TRBD1 matching 11 bases. Germline CDR1 and CDR2: SGHTA and FQGNSA. The CDR3 contains 17 residues. Losses at the gene ends were 1 base for V and 2 bases for J; bases not matched to a gene: 6. This CDR3 reads CASSLGSGTGGQETQYF. The CDR3 DNA reads as TGTGCCAGCAGCTTAGGATCCGGGACAGGGGGTCAAGAGACCCAGTACTTC.

This clone showed up just once. The chain recombines TRBV5-8 with TRBJ2-6; the D call may be TRBD1 or TRBD2 (6 bases each). This CDR3 has 15 amino acids. CDR1 is SGHTS and CDR2 is YDEGEE in the germline V gene. Trimming stripped 6 bases from V and 2 bases from J, with 12 bases between. Here the CDR3 reads CASNPRGAGANVLTF. The CDR3 coding sequence is TGTGCCAGCAACCCTAGGGGGGCTGGGGCCAACGTCCTGACTTTC.

The rearrangement joins TRBV7-9 to TRBJ2-3; no reliable D call. Germline V CDR1 and CDR2: SEHNR, FQNEAQ (reference sequence). There are 16 residues in the CDR3. V lost 4 bases to trimming and J lost 2 bases, with 16 bases between them. CDR3 loop: CASSSHSTATTDTQYF. CDR3 nucleotides: TGTGCCAGCAGCTCCCACTCGACGGCGACCACAGATACGCAGTATTTT.

The chain employs TRBV5-1 and TRBJ2-7, with 15 bases that match TRBD2. CDR1 SGHRS and CDR2 YFSETQ come from the germline V gene. This CDR3 region has 17 residues. Trimming took 6 bases from V and 3 from J; bases not matched to a gene: 10. Here the CDR3 reads CASTFGLAGGLGYEQYF. The CDR3 DNA is TGCGCCAGCACCTTCGGACTAGCGGGAGGGCTTGGCTACGAGCAGTACTTC.

The J gene is TRBJ1-5, the V gene TRBV7-2; no definite D call. The CDR3 has 15 amino acids. The V and J ends lost 2 bases and 9 bases respectively, with 17 bases between them. The V gene's germline CDR1 is SGHTA and CDR2 FQGNSA. The CDR3 here is CASSLYGTALRPQHF. The CDR3 DNA is TGTGCCAGCAGCTTATACGGTACAGCTCTCAGGCCCCAGCATTTT.

The gene calls are TRBV15 and TRBJ1-5; unclear D gene. Looked up from germline, CDR1 is LNHNV and CDR2 is YYDKDF (reference sequence). The CDR3 extends over 17 amino acids. The V end was cut by 3 bases, the J end by 1 base, with 16 bases between. The CDR3 nucleotides are TGTGCCACCAGCAGCTTATGGCCCACGTTGAGCAATCAGCCCCAGCATTTT. Its protein product is CATSSLWPTLSNQPQHF.

This rearrangement joins TRBV18 to TRBJ1-3; 7 bases are a match to TRBD1. Germline V gene data show CDR1 as KGHSH and CDR2 as LQKENI. This CDR3 contains 15 residues. The ends lost 8 bases at V and 1 base at J; junction bases unmatched: 8. For the CDR3, the DNA is TGTGCCAGCCCCGAGGGGGGACAGTCTGGAAACACCATATATTTT. Residues: CASPEGGQSGNTIYF.

This chain joins TRBV10-3 and TRBJ2-1; 8 bases are shared with TRBD2. CDR1 is ENHRY, CDR2 SYGVKD, per germline. CDR3 size: 18 residues. J was trimmed by 1 base and V by 3 bases; bases with no gene match: 11. The CDR3 protein is CAISESLTSGLSYNEQFF. Written as DNA, the CDR3 is TGTGCCATCAGTGAAAGCCTAACTAGCGGACTTTCCTACAATGAGCAGTTCTTC.

The chain carries TRBV15 and TRBJ2-5; 9 positions agree with TRBD2. CDR3 length: 16 residues. Germline V lookup: CDR1 LNHNV, CDR2 YYDKDF (reference sequence). The V gene end was trimmed by 0 bases and the J gene end by 5 bases; junction bases not matched to a gene: 7. CDR3 loop: CATSREGSGGGETQYF. The CDR3 DNA reads TGTGCCACCAGCAGAGAAGGTAGCGGGGGAGGGGAGACCCAGTACTTC.

The chain has TRBV27 and TRBJ2-1; 8 bases agree with TRBD2. The germline V gene has CDR1 MNHEY and CDR2 SMNVEV (reference sequence). This CDR3 comprises 18 residues. V lost 3 bases and J lost 4; bases outside the gene matches: 14. In DNA form, the CDR3 reads TGTGCCAGCAGTTTTGCCAGAACGTTGGGCGGGAGGTACAATGAGCAGTTCTTC. Amino acid sequence: CASSFARTLGGRYNEQFF.

The rearrangement uses TRBV28 and TRBJ1-4; D uncertain. V shed 1 base and J shed 8 bases, with 14 bases lying between them. Germline CDR1 and CDR2: MDHEN and SYDVKM. The CDR3 contains 15 residues. The CDR3 coding sequence is TGTGCCAGCAGTTTATCCGACGGCGGAGAAGAAAAACTGTTTTTT. It specifies CASSLSDGGEEKLFF.